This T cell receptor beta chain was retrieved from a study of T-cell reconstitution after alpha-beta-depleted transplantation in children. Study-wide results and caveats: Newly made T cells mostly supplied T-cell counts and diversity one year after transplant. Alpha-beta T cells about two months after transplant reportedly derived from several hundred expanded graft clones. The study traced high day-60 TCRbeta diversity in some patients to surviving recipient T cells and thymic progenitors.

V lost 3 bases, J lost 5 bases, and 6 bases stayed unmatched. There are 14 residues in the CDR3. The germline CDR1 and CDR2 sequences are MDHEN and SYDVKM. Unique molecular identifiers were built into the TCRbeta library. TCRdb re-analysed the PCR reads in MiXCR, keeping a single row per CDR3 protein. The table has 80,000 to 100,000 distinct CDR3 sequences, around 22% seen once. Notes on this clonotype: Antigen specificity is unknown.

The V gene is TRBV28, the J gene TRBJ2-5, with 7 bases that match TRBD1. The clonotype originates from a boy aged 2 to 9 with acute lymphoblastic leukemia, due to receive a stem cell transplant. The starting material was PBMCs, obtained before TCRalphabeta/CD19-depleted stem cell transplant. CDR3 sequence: CASSFHGQVETQYF. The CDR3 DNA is TGTGCCAGCAGTTTCCACGGACAGGTTGAGACCCAGTACTTC.